These T cell receptor beta chains were read from a single sample in a study of vaccination effects on CD4 cells after COVID-19. Their antigen targets remain unknown. Only in-frame clones appear in the TCRdb table, and some are missing; sequencing was by immunoSEQ multiplex PCR. The table has tens of thousands of clones, roughly 70% seen once. Sequencing was performed on CD4+ T cells from PBMCs cultured with SARS-CoV-2 spike peptides, taken before COVID-19 vaccination. The source of these receptors is a human donor who received a COVID-19 vaccine. The CDR3 runs from the conserved cysteine through the conserved F or W. Fields, in order: clone size, CDR3 length, D gene, V gene, J gene, CDR3 protein, CDR3 DNA. The D gene is left open where the match is weak. Size values are once, few and many counts, or a class for expanded clones, and some rows have none.

NA	13	TRBD1	TRBV4-2	TRBJ1-2	CASSFRDSYGYTF	TGTGCCAGCAGCTTCCGGGACAGCTATGGCTACACCTTC
once	15	TRBD1	TRBV6-5	TRBJ1-5	CASILQGPGNQPQHF	TGTGCCAGCATTTTACAGGGGCCCGGCAATCAGCCCCAGCATTTT
once	13	NA	TRBV6-2/TRBV6-3	TRBJ1-2	CASSYHEGLGYTF	TGTGCCAGCAGTTACCACGAAGGATTGGGCTACACCTTC
few	15	NA	TRBV4-3	TRBJ1-1	CASSQDRRSDTEAFF	TGCGCCAGCAGCCAAGATAGGAGGTCGGACACTGAAGCTTTCTTT
NA	14	NA	TRBV30	TRBJ1-5	CAWSAGRGNQPQHF	TGTGCCTGGAGTGCCGGACGGGGAAATCAGCCCCAGCATTTT
NA	17	NA	TRBV3-1/TRBV3-2	TRBJ2-4	CASSQDGLALGKNIQYF	TGTGCCAGCAGCCAAGACGGGCTAGCTCTCGGCAAAAACATTCAGTACTTC
NA	13	NA	TRBV28	TRBJ1-5	CASSDDSNQPQHF	TGTGCCAGCAGTGATGATAGCAATCAGCCCCAGCATTTT
NA	14	NA	TRBV5-5	TRBJ2-1	CASSSLNRYNEQFF	TGTGCCAGCAGCTCTCTCAATCGCTACAATGAGCAGTTCTTC
NA	13	NA	TRBV5-5	TRBJ2-5	CASSLVSEGTQYF	TGTGCCAGCAGCTTGGTATCGGAAGGGACCCAGTACTTC
NA	15	NA	TRBV9	TRBJ2-2	CASSVQGPETGELFF	TGTGCCAGCAGCGTCCAGGGTCCGGAGACCGGGGAGCTGTTTTTT